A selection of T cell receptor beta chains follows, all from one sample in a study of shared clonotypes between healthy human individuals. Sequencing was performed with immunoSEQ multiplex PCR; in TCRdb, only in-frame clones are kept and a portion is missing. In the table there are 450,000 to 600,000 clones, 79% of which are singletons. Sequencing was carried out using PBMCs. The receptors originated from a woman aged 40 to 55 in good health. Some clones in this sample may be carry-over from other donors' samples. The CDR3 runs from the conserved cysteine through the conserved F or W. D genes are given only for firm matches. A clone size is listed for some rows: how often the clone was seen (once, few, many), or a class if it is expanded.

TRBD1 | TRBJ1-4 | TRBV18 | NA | CASSPYGTATNEKLFF | TGTGCCAGCTCACCATATGGGACAGCTACAAATGAAAAACTGTTTTTT
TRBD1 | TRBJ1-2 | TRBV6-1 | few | CASSAYRGRPVYGYTF | TGTGCCAGCAGTGCATACAGGGGGCGGCCCGTCTATGGCTACACCTTC
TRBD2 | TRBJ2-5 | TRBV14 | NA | CASSQEGGETQYF | TGTGCCAGCAGCCAAGAGGGAGGGGAGACCCAGTACTTC
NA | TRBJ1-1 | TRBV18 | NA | CASSPSEMNTEAFF | TGTGCCAGCTCACCAAGTGAGATGAACACTGAAGCTTTCTTT
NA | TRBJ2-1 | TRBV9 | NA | CASSVGLRDSEQFF | TGTGCCAGCAGCGTAGGATTGCGGGACTCTGAGCAGTTCTTC
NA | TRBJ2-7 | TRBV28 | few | CASSGGTVGYEQYF | TGTGCCAGCAGTGGAGGGACGGTCGGCTACGAGCAGTACTTC
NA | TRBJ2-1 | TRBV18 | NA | CASSPKQGHNEQFF | TGTGCCAGCTCACCAAAGCAGGGGCACAATGAGCAGTTCTTC
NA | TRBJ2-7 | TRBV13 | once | CASSSDYEQYF | TGTGCCAGCAGCTCCGATTACGAGCAGTACTTC
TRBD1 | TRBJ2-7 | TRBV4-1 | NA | CASSQGGQVNEQYF | TGCGCCAGCAGCCAAGGGGGACAGGTCAACGAGCAGTACTTC
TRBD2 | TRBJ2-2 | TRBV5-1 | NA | CASRTGTSGSAGTGELFF | TGCGCCAGCAGGACCGGGACTAGCGGGAGTGCAGGTACCGGGGAGCTGTTTTTT
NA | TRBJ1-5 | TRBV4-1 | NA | CASSQDGGNQPQHF | TGCGCCAGCAGCCAAGACGGGGGCAATCAGCCCCAGCATTTT
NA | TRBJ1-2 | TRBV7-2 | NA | CASSSTPPGRYGYTF | TGTGCCAGCAGCTCGACACCTCCCGGGAGGTATGGCTACACCTTC
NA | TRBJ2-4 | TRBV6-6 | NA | CASSYSQNIQYF | TGTGCCAGCAGTTATAGTCAAAACATTCAGTACTTC
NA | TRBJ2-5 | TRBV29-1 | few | CSVVPFRKGPAETQYF | TGCAGCGTTGTCCCTTTTCGAAAGGGTCCAGCAGAGACCCAGTACTTC
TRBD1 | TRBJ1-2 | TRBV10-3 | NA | CAITRTGYNYGYTF | TGTGCCATCACCAGGACAGGCTATAACTATGGCTACACCTTC
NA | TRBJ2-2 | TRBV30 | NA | CAWSVQDRNTGELFF | TGTGCCTGGAGTGTACAGGACCGCAACACCGGGGAGCTGTTTTTT
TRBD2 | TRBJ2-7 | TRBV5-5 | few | CASGPVGLADYEQYF | TGTGCCAGCGGACCTGTGGGACTAGCGGATTACGAGCAGTACTTC
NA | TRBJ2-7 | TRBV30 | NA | CAWSSGKQLFLRGQYF | TGTGCCTGGAGCTCTGGAAAGCAACTCTTCCTACGAGGGCAGTACTTC
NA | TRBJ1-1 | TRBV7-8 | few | CASSLAGHMNTEAFF | TGTGCCAGCAGCTTAGCGGGACACATGAACACTGAAGCTTTCTTT
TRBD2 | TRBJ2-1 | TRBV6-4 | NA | CASSETSGAYNEQFF | TGTGCCAGCAGTGAGACTAGCGGGGCCTACAATGAGCAGTTCTTC
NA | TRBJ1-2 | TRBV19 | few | CASSIGIGRGYTF | TGTGCCAGTAGTATTGGTATCGGGCGTGGCTACACCTTC
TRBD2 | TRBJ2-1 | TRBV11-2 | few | CASSPGLAGGVHSNNEQFF | TGTGCCAGCAGCCCCGGACTAGCGGGAGGGGTCCATAGTAACAATGAGCAGTTCTTC
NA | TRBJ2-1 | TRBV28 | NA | CASTSSYNEQFF | TGTGCCAGTACTAGCTCCTACAATGAGCAGTTCTTC
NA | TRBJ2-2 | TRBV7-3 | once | CASSIGLGNTGELFF | TGTGCCAGCAGCATTGGACTGGGGAACACCGGGGAGCTGTTTTTT
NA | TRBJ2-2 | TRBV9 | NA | CASSVGRWRGTNTGELFF | TGTGCCAGCAGCGTAGGGAGATGGCGGGGTACGAACACCGGGGAGCTGTTTTTT
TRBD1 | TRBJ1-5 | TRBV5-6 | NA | CASSLMEGRGREQPQHF | TGTGCCAGCAGCTTGATGGAGGGCAGGGGGAGGGAGCAGCCCCAGCATTTT
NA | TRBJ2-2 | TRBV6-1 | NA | CASSDGQGFLRRDNTGELFF | TGTGCCAGCAGTGACGGTCAGGGGTTCTTGCGGCGGGACAACACCGGGGAGCTGTTTTTT
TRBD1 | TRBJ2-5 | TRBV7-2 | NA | CASSFDRGRGETQYF | TGTGCCAGCAGCTTCGACAGGGGGCGAGGAGAGACCCAGTACTTC
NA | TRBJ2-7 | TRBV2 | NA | CASSEFNYEQYF | TGTGCCAGCAGTGAATTCAACTACGAGCAGTACTTC
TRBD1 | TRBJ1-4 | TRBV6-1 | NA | CASSDQDRGNEKLFF | TGTGCCAGCAGTGACCAAGACAGGGGTAATGAAAAACTGTTTTTT
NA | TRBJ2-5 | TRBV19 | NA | CASSMKQGWGETQYF | TGTGCCAGTAGTATGAAACAGGGATGGGGGGAGACCCAGTACTTC
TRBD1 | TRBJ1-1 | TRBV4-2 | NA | CASSQDDRGREAFF | TGTGCCAGCAGCCAAGACGACAGGGGTCGGGAAGCTTTCTTT
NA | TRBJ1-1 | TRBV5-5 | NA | CASSLAGEAFF | TGTGCCAGCAGCTTAGCTGGTGAAGCTTTCTTT
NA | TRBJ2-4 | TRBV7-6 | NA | CASSQGAENIQYF | TGTGCCAGCAGCCAGGGCGCCGAAAACATTCAGTACTTC
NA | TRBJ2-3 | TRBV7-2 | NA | CASSSRSGGITDTQYF | TGTGCCAGCAGCTCCAGATCAGGCGGCATCACAGATACGCAGTATTTT
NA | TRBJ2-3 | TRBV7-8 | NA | CASSLLTGTSTDTQYF | TGTGCCAGCAGCTTACTAACCGGGACTAGCACAGATACGCAGTATTTT
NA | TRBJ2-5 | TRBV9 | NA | CASSVEGRASQETQYF | TGTGCCAGCAGCGTAGAAGGTAGGGCGTCTCAAGAGACCCAGTACTTC
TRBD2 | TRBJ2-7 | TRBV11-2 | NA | CASRAGGRSYEQYF | TGTGCCAGCAGAGCGGGAGGACGGAGCTACGAGCAGTACTTC
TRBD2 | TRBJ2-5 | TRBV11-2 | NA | CASSLRSGGETQYF | TGTGCCAGCAGCTTAAGATCGGGGGGGGAGACCCAGTACTTC
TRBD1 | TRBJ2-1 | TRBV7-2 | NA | CASSPGLGGVDEQFF | TGTGCCAGCAGCCCGGGGTTAGGGGGCGTCGATGAGCAGTTCTTC
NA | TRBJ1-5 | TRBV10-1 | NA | CARYRVRQPQHF | TGCGCCAGATACAGGGTAAGGCAGCCCCAGCATTTT
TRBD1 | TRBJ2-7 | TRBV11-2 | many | CASSPQGGLYEQYF | TGTGCCAGCAGCCCACAGGGGGGACTGTACGAGCAGTACTTC
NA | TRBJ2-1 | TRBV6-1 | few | CASSGDGSYNEQFF | TGTGCCAGCAGTGGTGACGGCTCCTACAATGAGCAGTTCTTC
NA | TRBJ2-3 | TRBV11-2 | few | CASSLVADTQYF | TGTGCCAGCAGCTTAGTAGCTGATACGCAGTATTTT
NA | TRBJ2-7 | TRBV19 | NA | CASSESSSSYEQYF | TGTGCCAGTAGTGAAAGTTCCAGCTCCTACGAGCAGTACTTC
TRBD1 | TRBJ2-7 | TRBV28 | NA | CASSFSGQGRYEQYF | TGTGCCAGCAGTTTCTCTGGACAGGGGCGGTACGAGCAGTACTTC
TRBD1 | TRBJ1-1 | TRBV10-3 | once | CAISESGRGRDTEAFF | TGTGCCATCAGTGAGTCTGGGAGGGGGCGGGACACTGAAGCTTTCTTT
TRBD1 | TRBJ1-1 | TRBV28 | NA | CAIIPGTGVSTEAFF | TGTGCCATAATCCCCGGGACAGGGGTGAGTACTGAAGCTTTCTTT
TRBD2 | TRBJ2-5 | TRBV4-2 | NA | CASSQGLAGEAQETQYF | TGTGCCAGCAGCCAAGGACTAGCGGGAGAGGCCCAAGAGACCCAGTACTTC
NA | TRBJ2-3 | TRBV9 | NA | CASSVIGEGTQYF | TGTGCCAGCAGCGTCATTGGAGAAGGTACGCAGTATTTT
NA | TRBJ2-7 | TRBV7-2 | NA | CASSSWRGPYEQYF | TGTGCCAGCAGCTCGTGGCGGGGGCCCTACGAGCAGTACTTC
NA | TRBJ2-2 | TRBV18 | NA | CASSPVSRGTGELFF | TGTGCCAGCTCACCCGTAAGCCGGGGCACCGGGGAGCTGTTTTTT
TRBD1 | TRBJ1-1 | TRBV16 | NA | CASSQTGKGEAFF | TGTGCCAGCAGCCAGACAGGGAAGGGTGAAGCTTTCTTT
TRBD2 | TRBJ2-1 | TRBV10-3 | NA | CAIRGSGSSYNEQFF | TGTGCCATCAGAGGTAGCGGGAGCTCCTACAATGAGCAGTTCTTC